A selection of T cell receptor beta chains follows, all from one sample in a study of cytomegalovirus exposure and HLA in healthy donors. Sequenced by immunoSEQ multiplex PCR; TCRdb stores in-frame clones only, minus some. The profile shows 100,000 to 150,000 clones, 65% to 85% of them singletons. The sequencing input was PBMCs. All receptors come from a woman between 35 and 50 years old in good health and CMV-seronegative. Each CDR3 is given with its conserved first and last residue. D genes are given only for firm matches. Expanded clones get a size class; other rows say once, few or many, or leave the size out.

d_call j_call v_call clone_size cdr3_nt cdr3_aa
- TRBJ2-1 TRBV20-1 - TGCAGTGCTAGGGGCCTATCGGAGCAGTTCTTC CSARGLSEQFF
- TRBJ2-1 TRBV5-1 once TGCGCCAGCAGCTGGGACTTGAGCTCCTACAATGAGCAGTTCTTC CASSWDLSSYNEQFF
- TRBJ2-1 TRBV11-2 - TGTGCCAGCAGCTCCTACGTACTAGTAAACAATGAGCAGTTCTTC CASSSYVLVNNEQFF
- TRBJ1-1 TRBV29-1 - TGCAGCGGTCAGGACAGCGTCTCCACTGAAGCTTTCTTT CSGQDSVSTEAFF
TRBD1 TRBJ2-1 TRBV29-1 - TGCAGCGTTAACAGGGGTGACTCCTACAATGAGCAGTTCTTC CSVNRGDSYNEQFF
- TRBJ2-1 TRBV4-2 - TGTGCCAGCAGCCAAGATGTAGTGACAAGCTCCTACAATGAGCAGTTCTTC CASSQDVVTSSYNEQFF
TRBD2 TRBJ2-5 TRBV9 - TGTGCCAGCAGCGTGGGGACTAGCGGGGCGGTACAAGAGACCCAGTACTTC CASSVGTSGAVQETQYF
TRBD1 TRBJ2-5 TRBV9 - TGTGCCAGCAGCCCCGGACAGGGGGAAGAGACCCAGTACTTC CASSPGQGEETQYF
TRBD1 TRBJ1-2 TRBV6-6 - TGTGCCAGCGTGGGGACAGGGTATGGCTACACCTTC CASVGTGYGYTF
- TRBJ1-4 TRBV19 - TGTGCCAGCGGGGGGAGTACTGCAACTAATGAAAAACTGTTTTTT CASGGSTATNEKLFF
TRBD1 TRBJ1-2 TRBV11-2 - TGTGCCAGCAGCCGGATCCCCACAGGGGACAACTATGGCTACACCTTC CASSRIPTGDNYGYTF
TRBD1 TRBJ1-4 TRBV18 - TGTGCCAGCTCACCGCCGGGACAGGGAGGGGAAAAACTGTTTTTT CASSPPGQGGEKLFF
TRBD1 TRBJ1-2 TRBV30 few TGTGCCTGGAATCTGGGACAGGGAAGCTACACCTTC CAWNLGQGSYTF
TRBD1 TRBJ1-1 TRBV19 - TGTGCCAGTGGCGTCACAGGGGGCACCACTGAAGCTTTCTTT CASGVTGGTTEAFF
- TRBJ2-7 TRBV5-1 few TGCGCCAGCAGCACCGGCTTCTCTAGCGACGAGCAGTACTTC CASSTGFSSDEQYF
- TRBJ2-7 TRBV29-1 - TGCAGCGTTGGTAGAACTAGCGAAGGGGGGAGCTCCTACGAGCAGTACTTC CSVGRTSEGGSSYEQYF
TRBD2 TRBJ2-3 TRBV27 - TGTGCCAGCGCTATAGCGGGAGGGCAGGGAGATACGCAGTATTTT CASAIAGGQGDTQYF
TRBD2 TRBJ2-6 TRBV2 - TGTGCCAGCACCAAGCGGGGAGACTCTGGGGCCAACGTCCTGACTTTC CASTKRGDSGANVLTF
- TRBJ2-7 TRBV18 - TGTGCCAGCTCAGGGCCCGACTACGAGCAGTACTTC CASSGPDYEQYF
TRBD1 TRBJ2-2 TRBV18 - TGTGCCAGCTCACGGGACAGGACCACCGGGGAGCTGTTTTTT CASSRDRTTGELFF
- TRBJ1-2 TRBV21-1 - TGTGCCAGCAGCAAAGTCCGGGGTGGCCTCTATGGCTACACCTTC CASSKVRGGLYGYTF
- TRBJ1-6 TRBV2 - TGTGCCAGCAGTGTGGACAGCTACCTCTATCACCACTTT CASSVDSYLYHHF
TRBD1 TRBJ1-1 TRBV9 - TGTGCCAGCAGCGTAGGACCAGGGGGTATGAACACTGAAGCTTTCTTT CASSVGPGGMNTEAFF
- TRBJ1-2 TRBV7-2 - TGTGCCAGCAGCTTACAAAACTATGGCTACACCTTC CASSLQNYGYTF
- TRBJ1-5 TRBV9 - TGTGCCAGCAGCGTAGGGGCAGGAAATCAGCCCCAGCATTTT CASSVGAGNQPQHF
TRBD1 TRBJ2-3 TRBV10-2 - TGCGCCACCCGGGACAGCGCCCTGGGAGATACGCAGTATTTT CATRDSALGDTQYF
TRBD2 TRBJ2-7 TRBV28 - TGTGCCAGCAGTTTTAGCGGGAGGAGGTACGAGCAGTACTTC CASSFSGRRYEQYF
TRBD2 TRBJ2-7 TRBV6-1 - TGTGCCAGCGGGGGGGGGATATACGAGCAGTACTTC CASGGGIYEQYF
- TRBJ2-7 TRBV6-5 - TGTGCCAGCAGTTACTCGTCAGAAGCGGTATACGAGCAGTACTTC CASSYSSEAVYEQYF
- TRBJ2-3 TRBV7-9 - TGTGCCAGCTCTGGGTCGGGAACAGATACGCAGTATTTT CASSGSGTDTQYF
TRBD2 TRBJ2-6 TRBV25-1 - TGTGCCAGCAGTGAAAGTCGGGGGGTCCGCTCTGGGGCCAACGTCCTGACTTTC CASSESRGVRSGANVLTF
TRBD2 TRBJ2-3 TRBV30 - TGTGCGTCGGGGACTAGCGGATTCTCAGATACGCAGTATTTT CASGTSGFSDTQYF
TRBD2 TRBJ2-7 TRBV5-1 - TGCGCCAGCAGTCCAACACGGGGGCTAGCGGGAGTATTTGGTAATGTCTACGAGCAGTACTTC CASSPTRGLAGVFGNVYEQYF
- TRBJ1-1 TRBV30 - TGTGCCTGGAGTGACCTCAGGGGCACTGAAGCTTTCTTT CAWSDLRGTEAFF
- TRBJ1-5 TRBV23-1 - - CASSRAGQEGPEVGNQPQHF
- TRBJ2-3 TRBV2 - TGTGCCAGCACTCTCTCCTCCACTGTAGCGCAGATTGGCACAGATACGCAGTATTTT CASTLSSTVAQIGTDTQYF
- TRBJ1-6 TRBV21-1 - TGTGCCAGCAGCAAAGTCGGGGTTACGTATAATTCACCCCTCCACTTT CASSKVGVTYNSPLHF
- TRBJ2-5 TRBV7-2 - TGTGCCAGCAGCTTAGGGACTGGCCGGGAGCAGTACTTC CASSLGTGREQYF
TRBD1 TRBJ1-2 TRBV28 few TGTGCCACCAGGGACAGGGAAGGCTACACCTTC CATRDREGYTF
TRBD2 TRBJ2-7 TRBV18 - TGTGCCAGCTCACCACCGCGGGAGGCCACCTACGAGCAGTACTTC CASSPPREATYEQYF
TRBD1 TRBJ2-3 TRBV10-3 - TGTGCCATCAGGGGGGGACAGGGAAGCACAGATACGCAGTATTTT CAIRGGQGSTDTQYF
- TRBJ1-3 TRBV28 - TGTGCCAGCAGTTTATCTGGGACTCAGGGAAACACCATATATTTT CASSLSGTQGNTIYF
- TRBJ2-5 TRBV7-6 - TGTGCCAGCAGCTTAGGGGCCTTGGAAGAGACCCAGTACTTC CASSLGALEETQYF
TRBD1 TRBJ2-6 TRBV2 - TGTGCCAGCCGGGACAGGGGTGGGGGTGGGATTGGGGCCAACGTCCTGACTTTC CASRDRGGGGIGANVLTF
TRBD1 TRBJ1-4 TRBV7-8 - TGTGCCAGCAGCCCCCGGGACAGGGATAATGAAAAACTGTTTTTT CASSPRDRDNEKLFF
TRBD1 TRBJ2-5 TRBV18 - TGTGCCAGCTCACGCCGACAGGGGCAGGAGACCCAGTACTTC CASSRRQGQETQYF
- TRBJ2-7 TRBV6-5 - TGTGCCAGCAGGCGGGGAGGACAGGCATACGAGCAGTACTTC CASRRGGQAYEQYF
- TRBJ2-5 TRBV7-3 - TGTGCCAGCAGCTTAAGGTTGGAGGAGACCCAGTACTTC CASSLRLEETQYF
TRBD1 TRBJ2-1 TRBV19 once TGTGCCAGTAGTGCTACAGGGGGTTCCTACAATGAGCAGTTCTTC CASSATGGSYNEQFF
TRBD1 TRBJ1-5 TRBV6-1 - TGTGCCAGCAGTGGGGGGGGGACAGGATTTTATAGCAATCAGCCCCAGCATTTT CASSGGGTGFYSNQPQHF
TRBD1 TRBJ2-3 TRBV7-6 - TGTGCCAGCAGCGACCCGGACAGGGCCACAGATACGCAGTATTTT CASSDPDRATDTQYF
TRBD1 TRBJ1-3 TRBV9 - TGTGCCAGCAGCGCCGCCCAGACAGGGGGTGGAAACACCATATATTTT CASSAAQTGGGNTIYF
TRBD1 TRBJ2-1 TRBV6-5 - TGTGCCAGCAGCCGGGACAGGGACAATAACAATGAGCAGTTCTTC CASSRDRDNNNEQFF
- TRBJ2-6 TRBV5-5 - TGTGCCAGCAGGTTGGGGGGGCTCAATGGGGCCAACGTCCTGACTTTC CASRLGGLNGANVLTF
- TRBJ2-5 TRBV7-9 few TGTGCCAGCAGCCCTGGGGCAGGGCAAGAGACCCAGTACTTC CASSPGAGQETQYF